Shown below are 3 T cell receptor beta chains from a single sample sequenced in a study of T cells in Graves' hyperthyroidism and ophthalmopathy. What was amplified from RNA transcripts were TCR beta CDR3 regions. Carried out on the TCR CDR3, a first-round RT-PCR used the HTBI primer set. TCRdb reprocessed the multiplex PCR reads with MiXCR, giving one entry per CDR3 protein. The data contain about 680,000 distinct CDR3 sequences, roughly a third of them seen just once; the ten biggest clones take up 31%. The sequenced sample was blood. Source of these receptors: a woman aged 35 to 49 with Graves' hyperthyroidism.

This clonotype came up a few times. The chain recombines TRBV20-1 with TRBJ1-1, with TRBD1 identical over 8 bases. V shed 8 bases and J 0 bases; nucleotides not matched to a gene: 8. The CDR3 is made up of 14 amino acids. Germline V CDR1 and CDR2: DFQATT, SNEGSKA (reference sequence). The CDR3 sequence: CSTLRTGMNTEAFF. CDR3 bases: TGCAGTACCCTTAGGACAGGGATGAACACTGAAGCTTTCTTT.

Concerning this clonotype: One end of the junction is discordant with germline, which a read error may explain. This rearrangement joins TRBV7-9 to TRBJ2-7; 12 nucleotides align to TRBD2. CDR3 length: 16 amino acids. Germline V CDR1 and CDR2: SEHNR, FQNEAQ (reference sequence). The CDR3 DNA is TGTGCCGGCAGCTTGCCAGGACTAGCGGGATCCTACGAGCAGTACTTC. This translates into CAGSLPGLAGSYEQYF.

This chain connects TRBV20-1 to TRBJ2-5; no clear D. The germline gives CDR1 DFQATT, CDR2 SNEGSKA (reference sequence). This CDR3 spans 11 amino acids. Trimming stripped 4 bases from V and 3 bases from J, with 6 bases between. The CDR3 loop reads CSAMGKETQYF. CDR3 bases: TGCAGTGCTATGGGGAAAGAGACCCAGTACTTC.